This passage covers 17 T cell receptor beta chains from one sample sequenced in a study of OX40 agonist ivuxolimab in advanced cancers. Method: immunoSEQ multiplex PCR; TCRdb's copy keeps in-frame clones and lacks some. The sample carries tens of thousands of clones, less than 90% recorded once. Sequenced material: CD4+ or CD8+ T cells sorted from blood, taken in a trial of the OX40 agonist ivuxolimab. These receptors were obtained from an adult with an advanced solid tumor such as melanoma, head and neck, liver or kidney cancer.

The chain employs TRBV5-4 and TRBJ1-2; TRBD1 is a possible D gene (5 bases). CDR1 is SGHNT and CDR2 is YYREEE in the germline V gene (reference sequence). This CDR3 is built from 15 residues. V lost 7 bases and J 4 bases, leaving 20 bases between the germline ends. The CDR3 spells CASASQAGPIYGYTF. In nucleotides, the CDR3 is TGTGCCAGCGCCTCACAGGCGGGACCGATCTATGGCTACACCTTC.

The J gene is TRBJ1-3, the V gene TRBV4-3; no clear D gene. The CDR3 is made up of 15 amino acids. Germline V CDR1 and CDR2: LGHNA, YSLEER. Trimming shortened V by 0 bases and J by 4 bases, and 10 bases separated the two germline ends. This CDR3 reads CASSQDWVDGNTIYF. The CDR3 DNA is TGCGCCAGCAGCCAAGACTGGGTAGACGGAAACACCATATATTTT.

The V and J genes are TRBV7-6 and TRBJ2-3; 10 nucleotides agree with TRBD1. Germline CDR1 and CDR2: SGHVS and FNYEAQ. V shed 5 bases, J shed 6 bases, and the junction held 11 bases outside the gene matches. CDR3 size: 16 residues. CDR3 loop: CASSTWTGGVWDTQYF. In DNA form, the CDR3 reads TGTGCCAGCAGCACATGGACAGGGGGGGTTTGGGATACGCAGTATTTT.

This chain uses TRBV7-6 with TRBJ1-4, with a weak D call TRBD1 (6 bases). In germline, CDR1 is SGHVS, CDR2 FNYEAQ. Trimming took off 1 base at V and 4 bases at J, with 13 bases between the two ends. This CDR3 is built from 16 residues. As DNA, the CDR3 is TGTGCCAGCAGCTTAGGTTTAACAGGGAATAATGAAAAACTGTTTTTT. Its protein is CASSLGLTGNNEKLFF.

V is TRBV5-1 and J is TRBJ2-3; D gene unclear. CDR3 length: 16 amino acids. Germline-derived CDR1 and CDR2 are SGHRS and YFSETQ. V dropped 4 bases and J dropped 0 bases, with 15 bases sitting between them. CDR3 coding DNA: TGCGCCAGCAGCCCCGTCAGGCGTCGCAGCACAGATACGCAGTATTTT. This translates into CASSPVRRRSTDTQYF.

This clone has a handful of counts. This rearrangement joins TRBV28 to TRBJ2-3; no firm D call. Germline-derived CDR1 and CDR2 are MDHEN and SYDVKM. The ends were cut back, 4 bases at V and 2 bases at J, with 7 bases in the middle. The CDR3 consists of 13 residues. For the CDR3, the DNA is TGTGCCAGCAGTTCGACCTACACAGATACGCAGTATTTT. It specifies CASSSTYTDTQYF.

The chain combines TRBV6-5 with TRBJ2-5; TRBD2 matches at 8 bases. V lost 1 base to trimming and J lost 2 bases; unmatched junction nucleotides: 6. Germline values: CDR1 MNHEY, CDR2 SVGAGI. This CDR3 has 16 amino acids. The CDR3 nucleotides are TGTGCCAGCAGTTACTGGGGCGGGGGGCGACAAGAGACCCAGTACTTC. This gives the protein CASSYWGGGRQETQYF.

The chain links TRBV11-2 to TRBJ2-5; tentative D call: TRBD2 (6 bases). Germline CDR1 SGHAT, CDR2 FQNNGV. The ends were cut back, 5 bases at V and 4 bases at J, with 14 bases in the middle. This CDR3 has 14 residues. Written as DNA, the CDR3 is TGTGCCAGCAGCGCTACGGTGGGAGGAGAGACCCAGTACTTC. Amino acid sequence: CASSATVGGETQYF.

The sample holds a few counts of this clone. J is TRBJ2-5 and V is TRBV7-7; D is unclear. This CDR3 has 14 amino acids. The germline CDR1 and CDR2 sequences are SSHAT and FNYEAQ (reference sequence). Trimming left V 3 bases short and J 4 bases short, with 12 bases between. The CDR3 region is CASSFTPSGETQYF. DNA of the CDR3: TGTGCCAGCAGCTTTACCCCGTCTGGAGAGACCCAGTACTTC. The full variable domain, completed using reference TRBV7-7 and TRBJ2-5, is GAGVSQSPRYKVTKRGQDVTLRCDPISSHATLYWYQQALGQGPEFLTYFNYEAQPDKSGLPSDRFSAERPEGSISTLTIQRTEQRDSAMYRCASSFTPSGETQYFGPGTRLLVL.

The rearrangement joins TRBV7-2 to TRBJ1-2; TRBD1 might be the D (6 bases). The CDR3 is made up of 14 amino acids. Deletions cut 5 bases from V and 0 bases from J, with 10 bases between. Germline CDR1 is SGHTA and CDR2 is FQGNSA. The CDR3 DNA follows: TGTGCCAGCAGCGACCCAGGGGCTAACTATGGCTACACCTTC. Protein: CASSDPGANYGYTF.

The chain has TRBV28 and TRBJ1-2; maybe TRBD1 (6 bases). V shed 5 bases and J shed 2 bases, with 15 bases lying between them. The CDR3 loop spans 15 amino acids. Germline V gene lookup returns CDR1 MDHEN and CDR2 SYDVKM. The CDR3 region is CASSTEGTGNYGYTF. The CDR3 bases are TGTGCCAGCAGTACCGAGGGCACAGGGAACTATGGCTACACCTTC.

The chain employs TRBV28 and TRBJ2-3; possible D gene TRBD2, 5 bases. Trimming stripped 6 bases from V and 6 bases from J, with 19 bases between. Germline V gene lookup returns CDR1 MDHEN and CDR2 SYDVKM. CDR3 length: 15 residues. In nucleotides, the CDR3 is TGTGCCAGCAGAGGAGCCAGCGGTTCTTGGGATACGCAGTATTTT. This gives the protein CASRGASGSWDTQYF. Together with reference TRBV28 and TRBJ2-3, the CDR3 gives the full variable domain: DVKVTQSSRYLVKRTGEKVFLECVQDMDHENMFWYRQDPGLGLRLIYFSYDVKMKEKGDIPEGYSVSREKKERFSLILESASTNQTSMYLCASRGASGSWDTQYFGPGTRLTVL.

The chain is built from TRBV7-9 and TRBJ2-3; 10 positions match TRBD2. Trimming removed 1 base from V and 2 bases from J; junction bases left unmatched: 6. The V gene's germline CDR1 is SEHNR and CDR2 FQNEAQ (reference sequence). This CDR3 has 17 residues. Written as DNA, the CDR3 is TGTGCCAGCAGCTTAGGCCTTAGCGGGGGGCCCACAGATACGCAGTATTTT. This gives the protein CASSLGLSGGPTDTQYF.

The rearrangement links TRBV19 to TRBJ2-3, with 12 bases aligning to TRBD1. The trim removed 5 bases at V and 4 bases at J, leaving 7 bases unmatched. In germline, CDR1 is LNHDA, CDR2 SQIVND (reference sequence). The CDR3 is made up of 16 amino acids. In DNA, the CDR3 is TGTGCCAGTAGTCCGGGACAGGGGGCATTAGCAGATACGCAGTATTTT. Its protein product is CASSPGQGALADTQYF.

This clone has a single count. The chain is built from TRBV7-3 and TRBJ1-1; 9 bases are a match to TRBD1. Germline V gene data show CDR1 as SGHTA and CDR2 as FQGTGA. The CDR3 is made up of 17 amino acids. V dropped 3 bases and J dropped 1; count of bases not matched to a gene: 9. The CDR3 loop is CASSFGDRGNENTEAFF. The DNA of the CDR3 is TGTGCCAGCAGCTTTGGAGACAGGGGGAACGAGAACACTGAAGCTTTCTTT. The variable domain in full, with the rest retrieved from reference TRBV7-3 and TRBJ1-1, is GAGVSQTPSNKVTEKGKYVELRCDPISGHTALYWYRQSLGQGPEFLIYFQGTGAADDSGLPNDRFFAVRPEGSVSTLKIQRTERGDSAVYLCASSFGDRGNENTEAFFGQGTRLTVV.

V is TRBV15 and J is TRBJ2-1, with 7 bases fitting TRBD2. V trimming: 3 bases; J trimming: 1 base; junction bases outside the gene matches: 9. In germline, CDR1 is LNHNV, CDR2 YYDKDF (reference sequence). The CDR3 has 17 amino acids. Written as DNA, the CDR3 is TGTGCCACCAGCAGGCCGGGACTACGAAGGTCCTACAATGAGCAGTTCTTC. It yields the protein CATSRPGLRRSYNEQFF.

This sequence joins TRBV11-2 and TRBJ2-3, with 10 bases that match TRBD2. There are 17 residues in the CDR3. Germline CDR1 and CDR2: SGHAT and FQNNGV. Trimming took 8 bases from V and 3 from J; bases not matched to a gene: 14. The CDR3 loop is CASSLASGGPRTDTQYF. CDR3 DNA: TGTGCCAGCTCCCTGGCTAGCGGGGGCCCTAGGACAGATACGCAGTATTTT.